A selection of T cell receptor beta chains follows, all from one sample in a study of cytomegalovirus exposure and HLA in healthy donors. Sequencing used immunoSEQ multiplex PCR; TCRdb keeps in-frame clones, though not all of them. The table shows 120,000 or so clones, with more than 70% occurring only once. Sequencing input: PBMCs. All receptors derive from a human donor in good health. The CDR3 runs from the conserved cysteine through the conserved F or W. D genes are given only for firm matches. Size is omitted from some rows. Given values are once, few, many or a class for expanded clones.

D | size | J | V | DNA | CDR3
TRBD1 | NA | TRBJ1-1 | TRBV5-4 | TGTGCCAGCAGCCCCTCAGACAGGGTACTTTCTGAAGCTTTCTTT | CASSPSDRVLSEAFF
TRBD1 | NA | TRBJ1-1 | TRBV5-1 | TGCGCCACGCGGACAGGGGGCGAAACAAACACTGAAGCTTTCTTT | CATRTGGETNTEAFF
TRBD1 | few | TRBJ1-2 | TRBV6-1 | TGTGCCAGCAACCTGGGACAGGGCTCACGGGGCTACACCTTC | CASNLGQGSRGYTF
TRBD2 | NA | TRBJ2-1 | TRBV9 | TGTGCCAGCAACGGCGGGGGGGCAGGTAATGAGCAGTTCTTC | CASNGGGAGNEQFF
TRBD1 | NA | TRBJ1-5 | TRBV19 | TGTGCCAGTAATAATGGCTTTGTGGGACAGGGGAATCAGCCCCAGCATTTT | CASNNGFVGQGNQPQHF
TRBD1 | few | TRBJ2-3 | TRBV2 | TGTGCCAGCAGTTTAGACAGGGGGACGACAGATACGCAGTATTTT | CASSLDRGTTDTQYF
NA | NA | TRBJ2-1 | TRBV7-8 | TGTGCCAGCAGCTTAGCTCTCGGACAGCCTACCCTTAATGAGCAGTTCTTC | CASSLALGQPTLNEQFF
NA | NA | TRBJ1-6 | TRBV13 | TGTGCCAGCAGTTTGGGCCAGAATAATTCACCCCTCCACTTT | CASSLGQNNSPLHF
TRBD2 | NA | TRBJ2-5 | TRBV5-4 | TGTGCCAGCAGCCCGGGGACTAGTCTCCACCAAGAGACCCAGTACTTC | CASSPGTSLHQETQYF
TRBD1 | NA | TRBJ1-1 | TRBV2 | TGTGCCAGCAGGTACAGGGGTCACACTGAAGCTTTCTTT | CASRYRGHTEAFF
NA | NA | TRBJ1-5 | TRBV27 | TGTGCCAGCAGTTTAGTTAATAGCAATCAGCCCCAGCATTTT | CASSLVNSNQPQHF
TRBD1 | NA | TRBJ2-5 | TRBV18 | TGTGCCAGCTCACCTGGGACAGTACAAGAGACCCAGTACTTC | CASSPGTVQETQYF
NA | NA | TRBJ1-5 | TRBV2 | TGTGCCAGCAGTGATCGCGGTAGCAATCAGCCCCAGCATTTT | CASSDRGSNQPQHF
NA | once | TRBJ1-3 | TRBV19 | TGTGCCAGTAGTCCTTCCCTCGGTTTCTCTGGAAACACCATATATTTT | CASSPSLGFSGNTIYF
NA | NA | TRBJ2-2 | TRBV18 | TGTGCCAGCTCACCTTCCGCCAGGCCCGGGGAGCTGTTTTTT | CASSPSARPGELFF
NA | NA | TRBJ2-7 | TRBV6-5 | TGTGCCAGCAGTCGAGAGTACGAGCAGTACTTC | CASSREYEQYF
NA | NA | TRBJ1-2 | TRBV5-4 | TGTGCCAGCAGCGCCTCGCAGTATGGCTACACCTTC | CASSASQYGYTF
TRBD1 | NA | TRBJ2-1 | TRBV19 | TGTGCCAGTAGTTCCCGACAGGGGAGCTCCTACAATGAGCAGTTCTTC | CASSSRQGSSYNEQFF
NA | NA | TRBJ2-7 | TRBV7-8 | TGTGCCAGCAGCTGGGACACGTCCTACGAGCAGTACTTC | CASSWDTSYEQYF
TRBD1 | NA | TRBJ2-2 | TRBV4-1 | TGCGCCAGCAGCCAACGGACAGGGGATCCCGGGGAGCTGTTTTTT | CASSQRTGDPGELFF
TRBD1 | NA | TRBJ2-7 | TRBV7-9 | TGTGCCAGCAGCTTATTCTTAGGGGGCCCGGGTTCCTACGAGCAGTACTTC | CASSLFLGGPGSYEQYF
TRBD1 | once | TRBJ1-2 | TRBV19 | TGTGCCAGTAGGGGAGACAGGGGGGTCTTCTATGGCTACACCTTC | CASRGDRGVFYGYTF
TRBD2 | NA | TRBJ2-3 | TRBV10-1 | TGCGCCAGCAGTCCTACTAGCGGGGGGGCCTGGAGCACAGATACGCAGTATTTT | CASSPTSGGAWSTDTQYF
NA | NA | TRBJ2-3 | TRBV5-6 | TGTGCCAGCAGCTTGGAAACAACAGATACGCAGTATTTT | CASSLETTDTQYF
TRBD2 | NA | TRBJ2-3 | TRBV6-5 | TGTGCCAGCAGCTACGGACTAGCGGGGACAGATACGCAGTATTTT | CASSYGLAGTDTQYF
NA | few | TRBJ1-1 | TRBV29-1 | TGCAGCGTTTCGTTCGGACTGATGAACACTGAAGCTTTCTTT | CSVSFGLMNTEAFF
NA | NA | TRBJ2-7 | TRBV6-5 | TGTGCCAGCAGTTGGAGTGGGAGTACCTACGAGCAGTACTTC | CASSWSGSTYEQYF
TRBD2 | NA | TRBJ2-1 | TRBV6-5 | TGTGCCAGCAGTTACTCTCCTAGCGGCAATGAGCAGTTCTTC | CASSYSPSGNEQFF
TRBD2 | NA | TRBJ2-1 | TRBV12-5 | TGTGCTAGTGGTTTCCCGATCTGGACTAGCGGGGGGGGCTGGGAGCAGTTCTTC | CASGFPIWTSGGGWEQFF
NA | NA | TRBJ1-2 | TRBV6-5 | TGTGCCAGCAGTGCCCGGGGGGCCCGCTTTGGCTACACCTTC | CASSARGARFGYTF
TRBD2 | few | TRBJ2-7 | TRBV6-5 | TGTGCCAGCAGTTACCCTGGACTAGACGGGTACGAGCAGTACTTC | CASSYPGLDGYEQYF
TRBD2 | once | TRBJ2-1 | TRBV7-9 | TGTGCCAGCAGCTTAGTAAGCGGGGGTAGGAATGAGCAGTTCTTC | CASSLVSGGRNEQFF
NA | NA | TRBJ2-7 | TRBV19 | TGTGCCAGTAGTCCTCGACAGTCCCTCTCCTACGAGCAGTACTTC | CASSPRQSLSYEQYF
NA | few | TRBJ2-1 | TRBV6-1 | TGTGCCAGCAGTGCGGACCTGGAGGGTAATGAGCAGTTCTTC | CASSADLEGNEQFF
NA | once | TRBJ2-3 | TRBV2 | TGTGCCAGCAGTGAAGGCGCTCCCCTTATAGATACGCAGTATTTT | CASSEGAPLIDTQYF